This T cell receptor (beta chain) stems from a study of control samples from healthy donors and cancer patients. Produced via immunoSEQ multiplex PCR; TCRdb's table is partial and in-frame only. The table shows roughly 47,000 clones, with more than 75% occurring only once. V was cut by 2 bases and J by 0 bases, with 16 bases left in between. This CDR3 has 18 amino acids. CDR1 SNHLY and CDR2 FYNNEI come from the germline V gene. The clonotype originates from a woman aged 60-70 years with lung cancer. Sample: PBMCs. The chain joins TRBV2 to TRBJ2-2; TRBD1 or TRBD2 may be the D gene (7 bases each). The CDR3 protein is CASSEQGGGSPNTGELFF. For the CDR3, the DNA is TGTGCCAGCAGTGAACAAGGGGGCGGGAGCCCGAACACCGGGGAGCTGTTTTTT.